These T cell receptor beta chains were read from a single sample in a study of blood T cell repertoires in COVID-19. Profiled with immunoSEQ multiplex PCR; TCRdb holds only in-frame clones, not every one. The table includes around 76,000 clones, approximately 85% detected once. The sample comprised peripheral blood. These receptors were collected from an elderly man with acute or convalescent COVID-19. The CDR3 runs from the conserved cysteine through the conserved F or W. Size tells how often a clone was seen (once, few, many) or the class of an expanded clone, and some rows leave it out.

>TRBV28|-|TRBJ2-5
CASSLGDRWRETQYF
>TRBV3-1/TRBV3-2|-|TRBJ1-4
CASSQGTLVTATNEKLFF
>TRBV5-4|-|TRBJ2-3
CASSLALAGGPDTQYF
>TRBV6-4|-|TRBJ2-1
CASSHGTSGRAAEQFF
>TRBV29-1|-|TRBJ2-5
CSGSQGAGETQYF
>TRBV7-2|-|TRBJ2-3
CASSFGSSYTDTQYF
>TRBV6-2/TRBV6-3|-|TRBJ1-1
CASSSGGAGNTEAFF
>TRBV30|-|TRBJ2-3
CAWRGLAGTTDTQYF
>TRBV15|-|TRBJ2-7
CATSRGLGQGYEQYF
>TRBV2|-|TRBJ1-6
CASRSSRDNNSPLHF
>TRBV5-1|-|TRBJ1-2
CASSLGGEAAGYTF
>TRBV6-2/TRBV6-3|-|TRBJ2-7
CASSYVVGYEQYF
>TRBV28|few|TRBJ1-5
CASSLRGQGNQPQHF
>TRBV9|-|TRBJ1-1
CASSAWDNMNTEAFF
>TRBV6-5|many|TRBJ2-7
CASSYSGTSVYEQYF
>TRBV28|few|TRBJ1-2
CASSLPSATGRGGYTF
>TRBV7-3|-|TRBJ2-2
CASSSSAGFGTGELFF
>TRBV28|-|TRBJ1-1
CASLRDGMNTEAFF
>TRBV6-2/TRBV6-3|-|TRBJ1-4
CASSSEGATTNEKLFF
>TRBV5-1|-|TRBJ2-1
CASSFLAGYNEQFF
>TRBV5-6|-|TRBJ2-6
CATYREGDGANVLTF
>TRBV11-1|-|TRBJ2-2
CASSSPERTGELFF
>TRBV11-2|-|TRBJ1-3
CASSPGQGAGNTIYF
>TRBV28|-|TRBJ2-3
CASSFLVARGTDTQYF
>TRBV19|-|TRBJ1-5
CASSIGRGSNQPQHF
>TRBV28|few|TRBJ1-2
CASSFSRTGGRGYTF
>TRBV6-5|-|TRBJ2-7
CASVGGQGLYEQYF
>TRBV20-1|-|TRBJ1-5
CSASETDSLSNQPQHF
>TRBV30|-|TRBJ1-6
CAWIRTVGGRSPLHF
>TRBV4-1|-|TRBJ1-2
CASSQDGSYGYTF